The sequence of this T cell receptor beta chain was determined in a study of blood T cell repertoires in COVID-19. Unmatched junction bases numbered 5, after V lost 1 base and J lost 6 bases. The CDR3 sequence is 15 residues long. Germline V gene sequence: CDR1 SGHRS, CDR2 YFSETQ. Data came from immunoSEQ multiplex PCR; TCRdb stores just in-frame clones and leaves some out. Found here are 230,000 or so clones, 84% of them singletons; the top ten hold about 4.2%. The chain uses TRBV5-1 and TRBJ1-1; TRBD1 aligns across 11 bases. This receptor was identified in a man between 45 and 60 years old with active or convalescent COVID-19. The sequenced sample was peripheral blood. In DNA form, the CDR3 reads TGCGCCAGCAGCTTGAACGGACAGGGGGCCGCTGAAGCTTTCTTT. Residues: CASSLNGQGAAEAFF.